The 24 T cell receptor beta chains below come from one sample, sequenced in a study of cytomegalovirus exposure and HLA in healthy donors. PCR employed 60 Vbeta and 13 Jbeta primers. Repertoires were generated with immunoSEQ multiplex PCR, while TCRdb's copy carries only in-frame clones and drops some. The repertoire holds roughly 140,000 clones, with about 82% as singletons. What was sequenced was PBMCs. These receptors were obtained from a woman in her thirties or forties in good health and CMV-seropositive.

The V and J genes are TRBV4-2 and TRBJ1-2; D uncertain. The CDR3 extends over 13 amino acids. The germline V and J ends were trimmed by 1 base and 2 bases, with 5 bases remaining between them. CDR1 LGHNA and CDR2 YNFKEQ come from the germline V gene. The CDR3 bases are TGTGCCAGCAGCCAAGCTTCGAACTATGGCTACACCTTC. Translating it yields CASSQASNYGYTF.

V is TRBV14 and J is TRBJ2-7; 7 nucleotides match TRBD1. V lost 2 bases to trimming and J lost 2 bases; unmatched junction nucleotides: 9. The CDR3 extends over 16 amino acids. The germline gives CDR1 SGHDN, CDR2 FVKESK. The CDR3 DNA reads as TGTGCCAGCAGCCAACCTGGGACAGCTACCCCCTACGAGCAGTACTTC. This encodes CASSQPGTATPYEQYF.

This clone has only a few counts. The genes are TRBV27 and TRBJ1-1; weak D call: TRBD1 (6 bases). This CDR3 has 14 amino acids. The V and J ends lost 5 bases and 5 bases respectively, with 15 bases between them. Looked up from germline, CDR1 is MNHEY and CDR2 is SMNVEV (reference sequence). CDR3 region: CASSLTGRRTEAFF. The CDR3 region has the DNA TGTGCCAGCAGTCTAACAGGGAGAAGAACTGAAGCTTTCTTT.

The CDR3 DNA reads as TGTGCCAGCAGTGAAGAACTAGCGGGGGACGGCTACGAGCAGTACTTC. It is translated as CASSEELAGDGYEQYF. V is TRBV6-1 and J is TRBJ2-7; 11 bases map to TRBD2. The CDR3 covers 16 residues. CDR1 and CDR2 (germline): MNHNS, SASEGT. V gave up 1 base and J gave up 3 bases; unmatched junction bases: 5.

This sequence joins TRBV7-2 and TRBJ1-1; 9 nucleotides match TRBD1. CDR1 and CDR2 from the germline V gene are SGHTA and FQGNSA. V gave up 4 bases and J gave up 8 bases; unmatched junction bases: 5. The CDR3 consists of 13 residues. Written as DNA, the CDR3 is TGTGCCAGCAGCTCCTTGACAGGGGGGGAAGCTTTCTTT. Amino acid sequence: CASSSLTGGEAFF. Complete variable domain (other parts from reference TRBV7-2 and TRBJ1-1): GAGVSQSPSNKVTEKGKDVELRCDPISGHTALYWYRQSLGQGLEFLIYFQGNSAPDKSGLPSDRFSAERTGGSVSTLTIQRTQQEDSAVYLCASSSLTGGEAFFGQGTRLTVV.

The chain has TRBV18 and TRBJ2-7; D gene ambiguous. CDR3 length equals 12 residues. The germline CDR1 and CDR2 sequences are KGHSH and LQKENI. With 4 bases removed from V and 9 bases from J, the gap between germline ends came to 13 bases. CDR3 loop: CASSQGEIRQYF. DNA of the CDR3: TGTGCCAGCTCACAAGGAGAAATAAGGCAGTACTTC. The complete variable domain, with remaining parts taken from reference TRBV18 and TRBJ2-7, reads NAGVMQNPRHLVRRRGQEARLRCSPMKGHSHVYWYRQLPEEGLKFMVYLQKENIIDESGMPKERFSAEFPKEGPSILRIQQVVRGDSAAYFCASSQGEIRQYFGPGTRLTVT.

V usage is TRBV15 and J usage is TRBJ1-2, with unresolved D. V was trimmed by 0 bases and J by 4 bases, leaving 18 bases between them. This CDR3 is 17 amino acids long. CDR1 is LNHNV, CDR2 YYDKDF, per germline (reference sequence). In nucleotides, the CDR3 is TGTGCCACCAGCAGAGATCGAGGGTCCTCCTCCGGCTATGGCTACACCTTC. This encodes CATSRDRGSSSGYGYTF.

The chain couples TRBV7-3 to TRBJ2-2; the D is unclear. The CDR3 is made up of 12 amino acids. Per the germline V gene, CDR1 is SGHTA and CDR2 is FQGTGA. V was shortened by 3 bases and J by 5 bases, with 4 bases between the two germline ends. Written as DNA, the CDR3 is TGTGCCAGCAGCTTTTTAACCGGGGAGCTGTTTTTT. Translation: CASSFLTGELFF.

This clone appeared once. This sequence joins TRBV28 and TRBJ2-7, with 10 positions matching TRBD1. The V segment lost 6 bases and the J segment 3 bases; nucleotides outside the gene matches: 5. The CDR3 spans 14 residues. Germline V gene data show CDR1 as MDHEN and CDR2 as SYDVKM. CDR3 DNA sequence: TGTGCCAGCAGCGGGACAGGGGCGTTCTACGAGCAGTACTTC. Its protein product is CASSGTGAFYEQYF.

This clone was found once. This chain joins TRBV29-1 and TRBJ2-2; 7 bases are shared with TRBD2. Trimming cost V 3 bases and J 4 bases; bases outside gene matches: 2. The germline V gene has CDR1 SQVTM and CDR2 ANQGSEA. The CDR3 is made up of 13 amino acids. The CDR3 DNA sequence: TGCAGCGTTGACAGGGAGGGCACCGGGGAGCTGTTTTTT. Encoded protein: CSVDREGTGELFF.

V usage is TRBV28 and J usage is TRBJ1-2; possibly TRBD1 for D (5 bases). The CDR3 has 14 residues. CDR1 is MDHEN, CDR2 SYDVKM, per germline. The V end lost 6 bases, the J end lost 0 bases, and 11 bases lay between the germline ends. CDR3 amino acids: CASRAGRANYGYTF. CDR3 coding DNA: TGTGCCAGCAGGGCAGGGAGGGCTAACTATGGCTACACCTTC.

In this sample, this clone turned up once. CDR3 in DNA: TGTGCCAGCAGCTTAGCCCAGGGATCACCCCTCCACTTT. Amino acid sequence: CASSLAQGSPLHF. The rearrangement uses TRBV7-9 and TRBJ1-6; possible D gene TRBD1, 5 bases. Germline CDR1 reads SEHNR; CDR2 reads FQNEAQ (reference sequence). The germline V and J ends were trimmed by 0 bases and 10 bases, with 7 bases remaining between them. The CDR3 totals 13 residues.

The genes are TRBV15 and TRBJ1-2; no definite D call. Germline assignment: CDR1 LNHNV and CDR2 YYDKDF (reference sequence). V lost 2 bases and J 8 bases, leaving 12 bases between the germline ends. The CDR3 sequence is 13 residues long. The CDR3 spells CATSRPPSIGYTF. CDR3 sequence (DNA): TGTGCCACCAGCAGACCCCCCTCTATAGGCTACACCTTC.

This clone was recorded at least ten times. This rearrangement joins TRBV25-1 to TRBJ1-4; unclear D gene. Between the trimmed V and J ends, which lost 5 bases and 7 bases, there was a span of 11 bases. CDR3 size: 13 residues. Germline V gene data show CDR1 as MGHDK and CDR2 as SYGVNS. CDR3 region: CASSMTGSEKLFF. The CDR3 DNA follows: TGTGCCAGCAGTATGACTGGAAGTGAAAAACTGTTTTTT.

The chain links TRBV28 to TRBJ1-2, with 12 bases that match TRBD1. The CDR3 loop spans 14 amino acids. Germline CDR1 MDHEN, CDR2 SYDVKM. The ends lost 3 bases at V and 8 bases at J; junction bases unmatched: 4. CDR3 nucleotide sequence: TGTGCCAGCAGTTTGGGACAGGGGGCGCACGGCTACACCTTC. It encodes CASSLGQGAHGYTF.

The chain is built from TRBV11-3 and TRBJ2-3, with 10 nucleotides matching TRBD1. This CDR3 is 16 amino acids long. Germline V gene lookup returns CDR1 SGHNT and CDR2 YENEEA. V lost 4 bases to trimming and J lost 4 bases; unmatched junction nucleotides: 8. The CDR3 region is CASSSSGQGVSDTQYF. The CDR3 region has the DNA TGTGCCAGCAGCTCCTCCGGACAGGGGGTATCAGATACGCAGTATTTT.

V usage is TRBV9 and J usage is TRBJ2-3; the match to TRBD1 covers 7 bases. Germline lookup yields CDR1 SGDLS and CDR2 YYNGEE. The CDR3 has 12 amino acids. J was trimmed by 8 bases and V by 3 bases; bases with no gene match: 3. This CDR3 reads CASSDPGGTQYF. CDR3 DNA sequence: TGTGCCAGCAGCGACCCAGGGGGTACGCAGTATTTT.

The J gene is TRBJ2-5, the V gene TRBV5-1; D remains ambiguous. The CDR3 has 13 amino acids. Germline V gives CDR1 SGHRS, CDR2 YFSETQ. The V gene lost 2 bases and the J gene lost 1 base, with 6 bases spanning the gap. DNA of the CDR3: TGCGCCAGCAGCTTTCGCAGCCAAGAGACCCAGTACTTC. This translates into CASSFRSQETQYF.

This sequence joins TRBV11-2 and TRBJ2-4; 12 nucleotides agree with TRBD2. The germline gives CDR1 SGHAT, CDR2 FQNNGV. The CDR3 covers 18 residues. The J segment lost 6 bases and the V segment lost 8 bases, leaving 17 bases of the junction unmatched. The CDR3, as DNA: TGTGCCAGCCGAGGACTAGCGGGACTACTCCCTGGGGTAAACATTCAGTACTTC. It translates to CASRGLAGLLPGVNIQYF.

This clone was detected only a few times. The genes are TRBV27 and TRBJ1-1, with a possible D match to TRBD1 (5 bases). Trimming stripped 5 bases from V and 0 bases from J, with 16 bases between. CDR3 length: 16 amino acids. Germline values: CDR1 MNHEY, CDR2 SMNVEV (reference sequence). CDR3 loop: CASSHQGVGVNTEAFF. The CDR3 nucleotides are TGTGCCAGCAGTCACCAGGGTGTAGGGGTGAACACTGAAGCTTTCTTT.

This clone was recorded once. One junction end does not reproduce the germline sequence, and a read error may be involved. V is TRBV7-9 and J is TRBJ2-7, with 7 bases that match TRBD1. This CDR3 has 16 residues. Germline-derived CDR1 and CDR2 are SEHNR and FQNEAQ (reference sequence). The CDR3 protein is CSSSGEGGPSSYEQYF. CDR3 DNA sequence: TGTTCCAGCAGCGGAGAAGGGGGCCCGAGCTCCTACGAGCAGTACTTC.

This clone has a single count. The rearrangement uses TRBV27 and TRBJ1-5; TRBD1 agrees at 8 bases. The germline V gene encodes CDR1 MNHEY and CDR2 SMNVEV (reference sequence). After removal of 3 bases from V and 4 bases from J, the junction contained 2 bases not matched to a gene. The CDR3 contains 14 residues. CDR3 protein: CASSFQGANQPQHF. CDR3 in DNA: TGTGCCAGCAGTTTTCAGGGGGCTAATCAGCCCCAGCATTTT.

The chain recombines TRBV6-5 with TRBJ2-7, with TRBD1 matching over 9 bases. Trimming at V came to 0 bases and at J to 6 bases, leaving 9 bases not matched to a gene. The CDR3 is 16 amino acids. The germline CDR1 and CDR2 sequences are MNHEY and SVGAGI. The CDR3: CASSYSIDRGALEQYF. Here the CDR3 DNA reads TGTGCCAGCAGTTACTCGATTGACAGGGGGGCCCTCGAGCAGTACTTC.

The CDR3 sequence: CASKWPAGYGYTF. CDR3 DNA: TGTGCCAGTAAATGGCCGGCGGGCTATGGCTACACCTTC. V gene TRBV19 combines with J gene TRBJ1-2; no clear D. This CDR3 spans 13 amino acids. The germline gives CDR1 LNHDA, CDR2 SQIVND (reference sequence). Trimming pared 7 bases from V and 4 bases from J, leaving 13 bases between.